The clone carrying this T cell receptor (beta chain) was counted only a few times. The data stem from a study of Graves' ophthalmopathy and Graves' hyperthyroidism. Patients with other autoimmune diseases, uncontrolled infections, pregnancy or lactation were excluded. Amplifying from RNA transcripts, the study obtained TCR beta CDR3 regions. The workflow started with a first-round RT-PCR run with HTBI primers and then moved on to a second-round multiplex PCR. TCRdb redid the calling of the multiplex PCR reads with MiXCR, one entry per CDR3 protein. The data contain 650,000 to 800,000 distinct CDR3 sequences, over 40% of them singletons. This CDR3 comprises 14 residues. The ends were cut back, 2 bases at V and 0 bases at J, with 7 bases in the middle. CDR1 and CDR2 from the germline V gene are ENHRY and SYGVKD.

This clonotype was obtained from an adult man with Graves' ophthalmopathy. The genes are TRBV10-3 and TRBJ1-1, with D possibly TRBD1 on 6 matching bases. Sequencing used peripheral blood. CDR3 in DNA: TGTGCCATCAGTGAGGGACAGCTGAACACTGAAGCTTTCTTT. It specifies CAISEGQLNTEAFF.